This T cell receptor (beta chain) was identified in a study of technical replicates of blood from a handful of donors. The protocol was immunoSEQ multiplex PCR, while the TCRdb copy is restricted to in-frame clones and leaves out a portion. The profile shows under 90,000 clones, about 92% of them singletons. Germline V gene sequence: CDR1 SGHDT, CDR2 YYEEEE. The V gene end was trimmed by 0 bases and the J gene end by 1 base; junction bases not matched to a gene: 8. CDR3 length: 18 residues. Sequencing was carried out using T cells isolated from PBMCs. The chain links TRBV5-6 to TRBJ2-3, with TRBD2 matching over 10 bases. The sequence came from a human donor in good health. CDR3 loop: CASSLAGLAGVRTDTQYF. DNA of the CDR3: TGTGCCAGCAGCTTGGCCGGGCTAGCGGGAGTCCGCACAGATACGCAGTATTTT.